These 15 T cell receptor beta chains came from one sample sequenced in a study of beta chain features in type 1 diabetes. Which antigens these TCRs recognize remains unknown. The study's findings and limits: A moderate, significant TCRB CDR3 shortening appeared in type 1 diabetes across four CD4+ subsets.

Isolated RNA was reverse transcribed in full, so expressed TCRB transcripts were sequenced. Produced via immunoSEQ multiplex PCR; TCRdb's table is partial and in-frame only. The sample lists hundreds of thousands of clones; 10% to 15% were seen once. The sample was naive CD4+ T cells from blood. The source is a man aged 18 to 30 with type 1 diabetes.

The J gene is TRBJ1-1, the V gene TRBV29-1; D not certain. V shed 7 bases and J shed 1 base, with 13 bases lying between them. The V gene's germline CDR1 is SQVTM and CDR2 ANQGSEA. CDR3 length equals 13 residues. The DNA of the CDR3 is TGCAGCGCCGAACCAAGCGGGAACACTGAAGCTTTCTTT. Translated: CSAEPSGNTEAFF.

There are a few counts of this clone. J is TRBJ2-1 and V is TRBV5-1, with 7 bases aligning to TRBD2. Trimming at V came to 3 bases and at J to 6 bases, leaving 9 bases not matched to a gene. Germline lookup yields CDR1 SGHRS and CDR2 YFSETQ. The CDR3 length is 15 residues. Here the CDR3 reads CASSSSGTTPNEQFF. The CDR3 region has the DNA TGCGCCAGCAGCTCCTCGGGGACTACCCCCAATGAGCAGTTCTTC.

The chain recombines TRBV2 with TRBJ2-7; 9 bases agree with TRBD2. The germline CDR1 and CDR2 sequences are SNHLY and FYNNEI. Germline trimming cut 6 bases from V and 3 bases from J; bases unmatched to any gene: 6. The CDR3 runs to 14 residues. CDR3: CASRAASGDYEQYF. The DNA for the CDR3 is TGTGCCAGCAGAGCGGCTAGCGGGGACTACGAGCAGTACTTC.

The chain is built from TRBV7-8 and TRBJ2-3; D might be TRBD1 (6 bases). The CDR3 extends over 12 amino acids. Germline V gene lookup returns CDR1 SGHVS and CDR2 FQNEAQ. V was cut by 2 bases and J by 9 bases, with 9 bases left in between. CDR3 bases: TGTGCCAGCAGCTTAAACCAGGGGACGCAGTATTTT. It translates to CASSLNQGTQYF.

This clone was observed a few times. The genes are TRBV11-3 and TRBJ1-4; 8 bases are a match to TRBD1. CDR1 is SGHNT, CDR2 YENEEA, per germline. V lost 5 bases to trimming and J lost 2 bases; unmatched junction nucleotides: 1. This CDR3 contains 14 residues. Written as DNA, the CDR3 is TGTGCCAGCAGCAGACAGGGGACTAATGAAAAACTGTTTTTT. It specifies CASSRQGTNEKLFF.

This rearrangement joins TRBV6-7 to TRBJ2-1; D remains ambiguous. TRBV6-7 is noted as an ORF with a role that remains uncertain. This CDR3 has 12 residues. V was cut by 0 bases and J by 15 bases, with 12 bases left in between. The CDR3 here is CASSYSKAVRFF. CDR3 bases: TGTGCCAGCAGTTACTCGAAGGCGGTGAGGTTCTTC.

This clone has just one count. The chain has TRBV15 and TRBJ1-5, with a tentative D call TRBD1 (6 bases). The length of the CDR3 is 14 residues. V was clipped by 0 bases and J by 6 bases, with 9 bases between them. Germline assignment: CDR1 LNHNV and CDR2 YYDKDF (reference sequence). This chain's CDR3 is CATSREVGGQPQHF. CDR3 sequence (DNA): TGTGCCACCAGCAGAGAGGTAGGGGGTCAGCCCCAGCATTTT.

In this sample, this clone turned up once. DNA of the CDR3: TGCGCCAGCAGCCAAGGCGGGGGACAGGGGACGCGGGATACGCAGTATTTT. Its translation: CASSQGGGQGTRDTQYF. The chain employs TRBV4-1 and TRBJ2-3, with 10 bases aligning to TRBD1. Per the germline V gene, CDR1 is MGHRA and CDR2 is YSYEKL. V gave up 1 base and J gave up 6 bases; unmatched junction bases: 10. The CDR3 length is 17 residues.

With regard to this clone: The same CDR3 can be traced to other DNA sequences in this sample. J is TRBJ1-4 and V is TRBV30; 10 bases agree with TRBD1. The CDR3 length is 14 residues. The germline CDR1 and CDR2 sequences are GTSNPN and SVGIG (reference sequence). V lost 2 bases, J lost 8 bases, and 5 bases stayed unmatched. CDR3 residues: CAWSRDRGGEKLFF. The DNA of the CDR3 is TGTGCCTGGAGTAGGGACAGGGGTGGCGAAAAACTGTTTTTT.

This clone was counted between two and nine times. The gene calls are TRBV6-5 and TRBJ1-5; D call uncertain. The CDR3 has 14 residues. Per germline, CDR1 MNHEY and CDR2 SVGAGI. Trimming stripped 8 bases from V and 4 bases from J, with 15 bases between. CDR3 sequence: CASGGPEANQPQHF. CDR3 sequence (DNA): TGTGCCAGCGGAGGACCGGAGGCTAATCAGCCCCAGCATTTT.

The chain is built from TRBV10-3 and TRBJ2-3; D possibly matches TRBD1 or TRBD2 (5 bases each). V was cut by 0 bases and J by 0 bases, with 10 bases left in between. Germline V lookup: CDR1 ENHRY, CDR2 SYGVKD. The CDR3 is 16 amino acids. The CDR3 loop is CAISESGLASTDTQYF. For the CDR3, the DNA is TGTGCCATCAGTGAGTCGGGGCTAGCTAGCACAGATACGCAGTATTTT.

This clone has just a few counts. The rearrangement links TRBV30 to TRBJ2-7, with a possible D match to TRBD1 (5 bases). Trimming shortened V by 3 bases and J by 2 bases, and 11 bases separated the two germline ends. CDR1 is GTSNPN, CDR2 SVGIG, per germline (reference sequence). CDR3 length: 13 residues. The CDR3 DNA follows: TGTGCCTGGAGCCCAGGACATACCTACGAGCAGTACTTC. As protein: CAWSPGHTYEQYF.

There are a few counts of this clone. Other DNA sequences in the same sample also yield this CDR3. The V call is TRBV30, the J call TRBJ1-5; possible D gene TRBD1, 5 bases. This CDR3 contains 13 residues. V lost 2 bases to trimming and J lost 2 bases, with 7 bases between them. Germline loops: CDR1 GTSNPN, CDR2 SVGIG (reference sequence). The CDR3 protein is CAWSLRGNQPQHF. CDR3 DNA: TGTGCCTGGAGTCTCAGGGGCAATCAGCCCCAGCATTTT.

The genes are TRBV30 and TRBJ2-1; TRBD1 matches 7 bases. V gave up 8 bases and J gave up 3 bases; unmatched junction bases: 7. The CDR3 is 13 residues long. CDR1 is GTSNPN, CDR2 SVGIG, per germline (reference sequence). The CDR3 DNA is TGTGCCGGGGGACAGATGGACTACAATGAGCAGTTCTTC. This sequence encodes CAGGQMDYNEQFF.

The chain combines TRBV5-6 with TRBJ1-5, with 7 bases matching TRBD1. CDR3 length equals 13 residues. The J segment lost 7 bases and the V segment lost 1 base, leaving 2 bases of the junction unmatched. Looked up from germline, CDR1 is SGHDT and CDR2 is YYEEEE. CDR3 sequence reads: CASSLTGEQPQHF. The DNA for the CDR3 is TGTGCCAGCAGCTTGACAGGGGAACAGCCCCAGCATTTT.